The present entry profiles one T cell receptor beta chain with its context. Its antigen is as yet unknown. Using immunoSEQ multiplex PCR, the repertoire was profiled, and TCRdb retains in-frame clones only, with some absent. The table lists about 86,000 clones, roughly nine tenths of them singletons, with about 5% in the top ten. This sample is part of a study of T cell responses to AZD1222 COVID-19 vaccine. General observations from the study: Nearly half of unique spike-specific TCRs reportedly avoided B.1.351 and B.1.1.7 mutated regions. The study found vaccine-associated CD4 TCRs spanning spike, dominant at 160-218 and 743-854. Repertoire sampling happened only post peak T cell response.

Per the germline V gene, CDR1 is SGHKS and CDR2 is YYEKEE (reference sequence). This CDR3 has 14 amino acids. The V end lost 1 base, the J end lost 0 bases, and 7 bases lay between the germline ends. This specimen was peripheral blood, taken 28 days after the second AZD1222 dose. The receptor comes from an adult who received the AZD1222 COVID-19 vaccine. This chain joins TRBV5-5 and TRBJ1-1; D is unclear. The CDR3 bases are TGTGCCAGCAGCTTGCTGGAGGTGAACACTGAAGCTTTCTTT. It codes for CASSLLEVNTEAFF.